What follows are 25 T cell receptor beta chains derived from one specimen sequenced in a study of CD8+CD57+ T cells in acquired aplastic anemia. Genomic DNA was employed as the template in profiling TCR beta VDJ and CDR3. TCRdb fed the reads into MiXCR, producing one record per CDR3 protein. The sample records 80,000 or so distinct CDR3 sequences, under 50% being singletons. The specimen sequenced was sorted CD4+, CD8+, or CD8+CD57+ T cells (not recorded which) from PBMCs. These receptors all stem from a human donor in good health, serving as a control.

This clonotype was seen repeatedly, ten times or more. This chain links TRBV4-1 with TRBJ1-1, with unresolved D. CDR1 MGHRA and CDR2 YSYEKL come from the germline V gene. Trimming removed 0 bases at V and 0 bases at J, with 8 bases between. This CDR3 is 15 amino acids long. CDR3 sequence: CASSQDSILNTEAFF. The CDR3 DNA sequence: TGCGCCAGCAGCCAAGATTCGATACTGAACACTGAAGCTTTCTTT.

Ten or more counts support this clonotype. The chain links TRBV12-3 or TRBV12-4 to TRBJ2-3; no clear D gene. The length of the CDR3 is 13 residues. V lost 3 bases, J lost 0 bases, and 4 bases lay in between. CDR3 in amino acids: CASSFGSTDTQYF. The CDR3 nucleotides read TGTGCCAGCAGTTTTGGGAGCACAGATACGCAGTATTTT.

This clonotype has more than one count but fewer than ten. CDR3 sequence: CASSLWTEVNEQYF. The DNA of the CDR3 is TGTGCCAGCAGTCTTTGGACAGAAGTTAACGAGCAGTACTTC. The chain links TRBV5-4 to TRBJ2-7; tentative D call: TRBD1 (6 bases). The CDR3 totals 14 residues. CDR1 is SGHNT and CDR2 is YYREEE in the germline V gene (reference sequence). Trimming stripped 5 bases from V and 5 bases from J, with 17 bases between.

The table lists this clonotype with many counts. The rearrangement uses TRBV4-1 and TRBJ2-1, with 9 positions matching TRBD2. With V trimmed by 0 bases and J by 7 bases, 1 base remained unmatched. This CDR3 spans 14 amino acids. Looked up from germline, CDR1 is MGHRA and CDR2 is YSYEKL. In DNA, the CDR3 is TGCGCCAGCAGCCAAGATCTAGCGGGAAATGAGCAGTTCTTC. It yields the protein CASSQDLAGNEQFF.

Notes on this clonotype: At one end the junction does not follow the germline gene, possibly because of a read error. CDR3 sequence reads: CASSLAYNEQFF. The CDR3 DNA reads as TGTGCCAGCAGTCTAGCCTACAATGAGCAGTTCTTC. This sequence joins TRBV12-3 or TRBV12-4 and TRBJ2-1, with D uncertain. The CDR3 is 12 amino acids.

The gene calls are TRBV15 and TRBJ2-7, with 9 nucleotides matching TRBD2. J gave up 1 base and V 8 bases, and 6 bases lay outside the gene matches. This CDR3 has 14 residues. Per the germline V gene, CDR1 is LNHNV and CDR2 is YYDKDF (reference sequence). Here the CDR3 DNA reads TGTGCCACCTCTCCGACTAGCGGTTCCTACGAGCAGTACTTC. Its protein product is CATSPTSGSYEQYF.

This clonotype was observed a handful of times. The V gene is TRBV2, the J gene TRBJ1-6; 8 bases are shared with TRBD1. Germline V gene lookup returns CDR1 SNHLY and CDR2 FYNNEI. The CDR3 contains 14 residues. V gave up 5 bases and J gave up 6 bases; unmatched junction bases: 3. The CDR3, as DNA: TGTGCCAGCAGTTCCGGACAGGGTAATTCACCCCTCCACTTT. It yields the protein CASSSGQGNSPLHF.

This chain uses TRBV3-1 with TRBJ2-7, with 7 bases aligning to TRBD1. Losses at the gene ends were 2 bases for V and 4 bases for J; bases not matched to a gene: 14. Per germline, CDR1 LGHDT and CDR2 YNNKEL (reference sequence). This CDR3 region has 17 residues. The CDR3 protein is CASSQNPAGGFRYEQYF. DNA of the CDR3: TGTGCCAGCAGCCAAAATCCGGCAGGGGGTTTTCGTTACGAGCAGTACTTC.

This clonotype was picked up many times. The rearrangement uses TRBV24-1 and TRBJ2-1; D is unclear. The length of the CDR3 is 15 residues. Trimming took off 2 bases at V and 6 bases at J, with 13 bases between the two ends. Germline V gives CDR1 KGHDR, CDR2 SFDVKD. In nucleotides, the CDR3 is TGTGCCACCAGTGATTATACCGGGCAAACCAATGAGCAGTTCTTC. This gives the protein CATSDYTGQTNEQFF.

The chain combines TRBV2 with TRBJ1-2; D is ambiguous. Trimming shortened V by 4 bases and J by 4 bases, and 10 bases separated the two germline ends. Germline-derived CDR1 and CDR2 are SNHLY and FYNNEI. The CDR3 is made up of 13 amino acids. The CDR3 here is CASSGRTSYGYTF. Written as DNA, the CDR3 is TGTGCCAGCAGTGGGAGAACTTCCTATGGCTACACCTTC.

This clonotype was recorded many times. J is TRBJ2-3 and V is TRBV15, with 9 positions matching TRBD1. The CDR3 is made up of 14 amino acids. The germline CDR1 and CDR2 sequences are LNHNV and YYDKDF (reference sequence). With V trimmed by 3 bases and J by 5 bases, 3 bases remained unmatched. CDR3 residues: CATSRGQGVDTQYF. DNA of the CDR3: TGTGCCACCAGCAGGGGACAGGGAGTAGATACGCAGTATTTT.

Here the CDR3 reads CASSLEGVGDEQFF. DNA for the CDR3: TGTGCCAGCAGCTTGGAAGGGGTTGGAGACGAGCAGTTCTTC. The chain combines TRBV5-8 with TRBJ2-1, with D perhaps TRBD1 (5 bases). Germline lookup yields CDR1 SGHTS and CDR2 YDEGEE. The V end was cut by 0 bases, the J end by 10 bases, with 14 bases between. This CDR3 contains 14 residues. Supplemented by reference TRBV5-8 and TRBJ2-1, the full variable domain reads EAGVTQSPTHLIKTRGQQATLRCSPISGHTSVYWYQQALGLGLQFLLWYDEGEERNRGNFPPRFSGRQFPNYSSELNVNALELEDSALYLCASSLEGVGDEQFFGPGTRLTVL.

This clonotype was recorded at least ten times. The chain joins TRBV10-3 to TRBJ2-3, with no clear D. V gave up 1 base and J gave up 3 bases, with 14 bases separating them. The germline CDR1 and CDR2 sequences are ENHRY and SYGVKD. The CDR3 spans 16 residues. For the CDR3, the DNA is TGTGCCATCAGTGAGTTATACGGGTGGGATACAGATACGCAGTATTTT. Encoded protein: CAISELYGWDTDTQYF.

The V call is TRBV2, the J call TRBJ2-1; no reliable D call. Germline values: CDR1 SNHLY, CDR2 FYNNEI. The CDR3 is 13 amino acids. Trimming shortened V by 7 bases and J by 7 bases, and 14 bases separated the two germline ends. Here the CDR3 reads CASILVRMNEQFF. The CDR3 coding sequence is TGTGCCAGCATTTTAGTTCGGATGAATGAGCAGTTCTTC.

The table lists this clonotype with many counts. This chain connects TRBV12-3 or TRBV12-4 to TRBJ2-1; D not resolved. Trimming pared 3 bases from V and 6 bases from J, leaving 12 bases between. This CDR3 is built from 14 residues. DNA of the CDR3: TGTGCCAGCAGTTTCAGGCCATCTGGCAATGAGCAGTTCTTC. It is translated as CASSFRPSGNEQFF.

This chain uses TRBV19 with TRBJ1-2, with D maybe TRBD1 (5 bases). In germline, CDR1 is LNHDA, CDR2 SQIVND (reference sequence). The germline V and J ends were trimmed by 11 bases and 0 bases, with 13 bases remaining between them. CDR3 length: 13 residues. The CDR3 loop is CAYRDGSNYGYTF. The DNA for the CDR3 is TGTGCCTATAGGGACGGATCTAACTATGGCTACACCTTC.

This clonotype occurred many times. The chain carries TRBV20-1 and TRBJ1-1; D uncertain. This CDR3 comprises 14 residues. Trimming left V 0 bases short and J 10 bases short, with 18 bases between. The germline gives CDR1 DFQATT, CDR2 SNEGSKA (reference sequence). CDR3 amino acids: CSARDPQHLTVAFF. The CDR3 nucleotides are TGCAGTGCTAGAGACCCGCAGCACCTGACCGTAGCTTTCTTT.

The table lists this clonotype with many counts. The genes are TRBV24-1 and TRBJ2-1; the D gene could be TRBD1 or TRBD2 (5 bases each). V was cut by 2 bases and J by 9 bases, with 10 bases left in between. Germline V CDR1 and CDR2: KGHDR, SFDVKD. This CDR3 is 13 amino acids long. The CDR3 loop reads CATSDWGSGEQFF. The DNA of the CDR3 is TGTGCCACCAGTGATTGGGGGTCCGGTGAGCAGTTCTTC.

The gene calls are TRBV30 and TRBJ1-1; D is perhaps TRBD1 (5 bases). Looked up from germline, CDR1 is GTSNPN and CDR2 is SVGIG (reference sequence). The length of the CDR3 is 13 residues. The ends were cut back, 0 bases at V and 10 bases at J, with 15 bases in the middle. CDR3 sequence (DNA): TGTGCCTGGAGTGTTCACTCCAGGGCGATAGCTTTCTTT. It specifies CAWSVHSRAIAFF.

This clonotype was counted many times. V usage is TRBV10-3 and J usage is TRBJ2-2; 13 bases are shared with TRBD2. Germline V CDR1 and CDR2: ENHRY, SYGVKD. This CDR3 is 17 amino acids long. The J segment lost 5 bases and the V segment lost 10 bases, leaving 13 bases of the junction unmatched. The CDR3 is CATLMTSGGIGTGELFF. CDR3 bases: TGTGCCACCCTAATGACTAGCGGGGGGATTGGAACCGGGGAGCTGTTTTTT.

This chain links TRBV12-3 or TRBV12-4 with TRBJ1-6; D perhaps matches TRBD1 (6 bases). Trimming pared 6 bases from V and 8 bases from J, leaving 8 bases between. The length of the CDR3 is 12 residues. The CDR3 sequence: CASSYRDSPLHF. For the CDR3, the DNA is TGTGCCAGCAGCTACAGGGATTCACCCCTCCACTTT.

This clonotype was counted ten times or more. This chain connects TRBV19 to TRBJ1-2, with TRBD1 matching over 7 bases. V dropped 10 bases and J dropped 1; count of bases not matched to a gene: 9. Germline-derived CDR1 and CDR2 are LNHDA and SQIVND (reference sequence). CDR3 length equals 14 residues. This CDR3 reads CATQMGQNNYGYTF. DNA of the CDR3: TGTGCCACCCAGATGGGACAGAATAACTATGGCTACACCTTC.

Comment on this clonotype: One end of the junction is discordant with germline, which a read error may explain. The chain uses TRBV9 and TRBJ2-1; weak D call: TRBD1 (6 bases). This CDR3 has 14 residues. Germline V gives CDR1 SGDLS, CDR2 YYNGEE. DNA of the CDR3: TGTGCCGGCAGCGTAACAGGGCGCAACAATGAGCAGTTCTTC. It specifies CAGSVTGRNNEQFF.

The chain uses TRBV7-7 and TRBJ2-5; D is unclear. From germline, CDR1 is SSHAT and CDR2 FNYEAQ (reference sequence). With 4 bases removed from V and 3 bases from J, the gap between germline ends came to 9 bases. The CDR3 has 13 residues. CDR3 bases: TGTGCCAGCAGCTCACAGTACGAAGAGACCCAGTACTTC. Protein: CASSSQYEETQYF.

Ten or more counts support this clonotype. A clone one base away is much larger, so this may be a read error. The chain has TRBV7-2 and TRBJ2-7; D gene ambiguous. This CDR3 has 11 residues. The germline V gene encodes CDR1 SGHTA and CDR2 FQGNSA. CDR3 sequence: CASSPAYGQYF. DNA for the CDR3: TGTGCCAGCAGCCCCGCCTACGGGCAGTACTTC.